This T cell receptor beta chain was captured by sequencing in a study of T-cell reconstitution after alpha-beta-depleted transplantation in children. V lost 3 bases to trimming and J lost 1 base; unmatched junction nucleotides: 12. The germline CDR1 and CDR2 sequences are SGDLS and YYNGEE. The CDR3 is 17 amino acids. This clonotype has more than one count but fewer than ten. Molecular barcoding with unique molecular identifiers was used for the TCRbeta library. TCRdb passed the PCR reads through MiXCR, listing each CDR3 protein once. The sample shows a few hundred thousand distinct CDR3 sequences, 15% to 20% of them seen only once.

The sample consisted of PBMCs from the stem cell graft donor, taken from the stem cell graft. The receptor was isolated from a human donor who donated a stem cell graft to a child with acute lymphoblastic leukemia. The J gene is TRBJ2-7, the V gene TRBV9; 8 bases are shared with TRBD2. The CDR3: CASSAGAWGGRSYEQYF. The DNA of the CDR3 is TGTGCCAGCAGCGCGGGGGCTTGGGGCGGGAGGTCCTACGAGCAGTACTTC.